The 9 T cell receptor beta chains listed next were all sequenced from one sample in a study of blood T cell repertoires in COVID-19. Data came from immunoSEQ multiplex PCR; TCRdb stores just in-frame clones and leaves some out. The table includes about 160,000 clones, roughly 93% detected once. The sample consisted of peripheral blood. The receptors were sampled from a woman aged 60-75 years with COVID-19, enrolled during active disease.

V gene TRBV29-1 combines with J gene TRBJ1-1; 8 positions agree with TRBD1. This CDR3 contains 14 residues. Germline V lookup: CDR1 SQVTM, CDR2 ANQGSEA. V shed 5 bases and J 2 bases; nucleotides not matched to a gene: 7. This CDR3 is CSVLRTGTNTEAFF. For the CDR3, the DNA is TGCAGCGTTTTAAGGACAGGGACTAACACTGAAGCTTTCTTT.

The chain joins TRBV30 to TRBJ2-3; D possibly corresponds to TRBD2 (6 bases). The CDR3 covers 14 residues. Germline assignment: CDR1 GTSNPN and CDR2 SVGIG (reference sequence). Trimming left V 5 bases short and J 0 bases short, with 12 bases between. CDR3 amino acids: CAWGGGPSTDTQYF. The CDR3 region has the DNA TGTGCCTGGGGGGGAGGACCTAGCACAGATACGCAGTATTTT.

This chain connects TRBV7-9 to TRBJ2-7; D is perhaps TRBD2 (6 bases). The CDR3 consists of 16 residues. V was pared by 5 bases and J by 2 bases, with 19 bases between. In germline, CDR1 is SEHNR, CDR2 FQNEAQ (reference sequence). CDR3 in amino acids: CASSQRTGTSAYEQYF. The CDR3 bases are TGTGCCAGCAGCCAACGCACCGGGACTTCAGCCTACGAGCAGTACTTC.

The gene calls are TRBV6-5 and TRBJ1-1, with D hard to call. Germline V gives CDR1 MNHEY, CDR2 SVGAGI. This CDR3 contains 12 residues. V lost 2 bases to trimming and J lost 10 bases, with 11 bases between them. CDR3 region: CASSYIGEGAFF. DNA for the CDR3: TGTGCCAGCAGTTACATCGGCGAGGGAGCTTTCTTT.

This clone was picked up one time. This chain connects TRBV4-1 to TRBJ2-2; TRBD1 might be the D (6 bases). Germline loops: CDR1 MGHRA, CDR2 YSYEKL. This CDR3 is 14 amino acids long. V dropped 4 bases and J dropped 3 bases, with 9 bases sitting between them. In nucleotides, the CDR3 is TGCGCCAGCAGCCGTACAGGGTACACCGGGGAGCTGTTTTTT. Protein sequence: CASSRTGYTGELFF.

This chain links TRBV11-3 with TRBJ2-3; D is possibly TRBD2 (5 bases). Germline-derived CDR1 and CDR2 are SGHNT and YENEEA. The CDR3 consists of 13 residues. Trimming pared 8 bases from V and 0 bases from J, leaving 9 bases between. Here the CDR3 reads CASGSRSTDTQYF. The CDR3 DNA reads TGTGCCAGCGGGAGCAGAAGCACAGATACGCAGTATTTT.

The chain carries TRBV12-3 or TRBV12-4 and TRBJ1-2; the D gene is possibly TRBD1 (5 bases). Deletions cut 7 bases from V and 4 bases from J, with 13 bases between. CDR3 length: 13 amino acids. The CDR3 loop reads CASTLGRSYGYTF. CDR3 DNA sequence: TGTGCCAGCACCCTGGGGCGCAGCTATGGCTACACCTTC.

The chain couples TRBV3-1 (or the pseudogene TRBV3-2) to TRBJ1-4; 8 nucleotides agree with TRBD1. Germline lookup yields CDR1 LGHDT and CDR2 YNNKEL (reference sequence). V lost 4 bases to trimming and J lost 14 bases; unmatched junction nucleotides: 12. This CDR3 spans 14 amino acids. The CDR3 protein is CASSRLAGTGGLFF. CDR3 DNA: TGTGCCAGCAGCCGCCTCGCCGGGACAGGAGGTCTGTTTTTT.

This clone came up once. J is TRBJ1-1 and V is TRBV6-4; TRBD1 agrees at 9 bases. The J segment lost 0 bases and the V segment lost 5 bases, leaving 4 bases of the junction unmatched. CDR1 is MRHNA, CDR2 SNTAGT, per germline. This CDR3 is 15 amino acids long. Written as DNA, the CDR3 is TGTGCCAGCAGTTCGGGACAGGGCCTGAACACTGAAGCTTTCTTT. Protein product: CASSSGQGLNTEAFF.